The 3 T cell receptor beta chains below all came from one sample that was sequenced in a study of CD8 T cells in ankylosing spondylitis. Each CDR3 protein is one row after TCRdb ran MiXCR on the 5' RACE reads. The table lists just over 350,000 distinct CDR3 sequences, 20% to 25% of them singletons. Sequenced: blood, either unsorted or a sorted T cell fraction (not recorded which). These receptors were taken from a male donor with ankylosing spondylitis or in good health (not recorded which).

This clonotype was seen a handful of times. The chain is built from TRBV25-1 and TRBJ2-5, with D unresolved. V was trimmed by 3 bases and J by 3 bases, leaving 2 bases between them. The CDR3 runs 11 residues. Per germline, CDR1 MGHDK and CDR2 SYGVNS. The CDR3 DNA follows: TGTGCCAGCAGTGAGGAAGAGACCCAGTACTTC. Translation: CASSEEETQYF.

This clonotype was seen more than once but under ten times. The rearrangement joins TRBV19 to TRBJ1-2, with D uncertain. Germline lookup yields CDR1 LNHDA and CDR2 SQIVND (reference sequence). V was pared by 6 bases and J by 8 bases, with 13 bases between. The CDR3 totals 12 residues. The CDR3 sequence: CASRRREGGYTF. The CDR3 nucleotides read TGTGCCAGTAGGAGGAGGGAAGGAGGCTACACCTTC.

This clonotype turned up a few times. This chain links TRBV12-3 or TRBV12-4 with TRBJ2-7; 12 nucleotides match TRBD2. V lost 6 bases, J lost 6 bases, and 6 bases stayed unmatched. This CDR3 is 14 amino acids long. CDR3 protein: CASRRTSGDTEQYF. The DNA for the CDR3 is TGTGCCAGCAGGCGGACTAGCGGGGACACCGAGCAGTACTTC.